The rows below give T cell receptor beta chains drawn from one sample of a study of T-cell reconstitution after alpha-beta-depleted transplantation in children. One entry per CDR3 protein results from TCRdb running MiXCR on the PCR reads. Of fewer than 1 million distinct CDR3 sequences in the sample, approximately 15% were seen once. Sequences were derived from PBMCs, mostly from graft donor cells, sampled 360 days after TCRalphabeta/CD19-depleted stem cell transplant. The receptors were sampled from a male patient under 18 who had a stem cell transplant for acute lymphoblastic leukemia, so the T cells may come from the graft donor. The CDR3 runs from the conserved cysteine through the conserved F or W. The order of the fields is clone size, D gene, J gene, V gene, CDR3 DNA, CDR3 protein. A D gene is named only where the DNA matches it firmly. Clone size is shown for a subset of rows, as once, few, many or a class of expanded clone.

- TRBD1 TRBJ1-4 TRBV5-5 TGTGCCAGCAGCCCAAGGACAGGGAGACCAACTAATGAAAAACTGTTTTTT CASSPRTGRPTNEKLFF
- TRBD1 TRBJ2-7 TRBV11-1 TGTGCCAGCAGCTTAAGTGCAGGACAGGGAGCCTCGGGTTCCTACGAGCAGTACTTC CASSLSAGQGASGSYEQYF
few TRBD2 TRBJ2-1 TRBV14 TGTGCCAGCAGCCAGGCGACTAGCGGTCTTTACAATGAGCAGTTCTTC CASSQATSGLYNEQFF
- TRBD2 TRBJ2-7 TRBV20-1 TGCAGTGCTAGTACCCTTTTACTAGCGGGAGTGGGTACCTCCTACGAGCAGTACTTC CSASTLLLAGVGTSYEQYF
- TRBD1 TRBJ1-4 TRBV29-1 TGCAGCGTTGAAGTTCCGGGACAGGGGAATGAAAAACTGTTTTTT CSVEVPGQGNEKLFF
- TRBD2 TRBJ2-1 TRBV6-5 TGTGCCAGCAGTTACTCAAGCGGGAGGGTCTATGAGCAGTTCTTC CASSYSSGRVYEQFF
- TRBD1 TRBJ2-7 TRBV18 TGTGCCAGCTCCCGAGGACAGGTTACCTACGAGCAGTACTTC CASSRGQVTYEQYF
- TRBD1 TRBJ2-7 TRBV18 TGTGCCAGCTCACCAATGGGACAGGAACCAACCTACGAGCAGTACTTC CASSPMGQEPTYEQYF
- - TRBJ2-4 TRBV7-9 TGTGCCAGCAGCTTCGAGAGAAAACTGGGTTCTCAGTACTTC CASSFERKLGSQYF
many TRBD2 TRBJ2-1 TRBV20-1 TGCAGTGCTAGAGATACCCAGCGGGACTACAATGAGCAGTTCTTC CSARDTQRDYNEQFF
- - TRBJ1-1 TRBV16 TGTGCCAGCAGCCAATCGACCAGCCCAGGGATTGAAGCTTTCTTT CASSQSTSPGIEAFF
many TRBD2 TRBJ2-1 TRBV5-5 TGTGCCAGCAGCCCCCGGGACTACATCTACAATGAGCAGTTCTTC CASSPRDYIYNEQFF
- - TRBJ2-7 TRBV9 TGTGCCAGCAGCGTAGGGGACGAGCAGTACTTC CASSVGDEQYF
- TRBD1 TRBJ2-7 TRBV11-1 TGTGCCAGCAGCTTATCCAAGGGCTCGACAGGGATATTGGACGAGCAGTACTTC CASSLSKGSTGILDEQYF
few TRBD2 TRBJ2-1 TRBV7-3 TGTGCCAGCAGCTTAAAGCGCGGGGGTCGTGAGCAGTTCTTC CASSLKRGGREQFF
few - TRBJ1-2 TRBV7-2 TGTGCCAGCAGCTTTACAAACGATGGCTACACCTTC CASSFTNDGYTF
- - TRBJ2-7 TRBV5-1 TGCGCCAGCAGCTCCAACTACCGTGGGGCTAGCTCCTACGAGCAGTACTTC CASSSNYRGASSYEQYF
few - TRBJ1-6 TRBV5-1 TGCGCCAGCAGCTTGGCCGGGAATTCACCCCTCCACTTT CASSLAGNSPLHF
- - TRBJ2-7 TRBV12-3/TRBV12-4 TGTGCCAGCAGTTTACCCCATAGGGTACGAGGGAACTACGAGCAGTACTTC CASSLPHRVRGNYEQYF
many - TRBJ2-1 TRBV5-1 TGCGCCAGCAGCTTGGGAGGGGGAGGGCCCGACAATGAGCAGTTCTTC CASSLGGGGPDNEQFF
- TRBD2 TRBJ2-1 TRBV27 TGTGCCAGCAGGAAACTAGCGGGAGACCTAAGTAAGCAGTTCTTC CASRKLAGDLSKQFF
- TRBD2 TRBJ2-7 TRBV5-6 TGTGCCAGCACCAAGGAGCGGGAGAGACTCCTGGGCCAGTACTTC CASTKERERLLGQYF
few - TRBJ2-7 TRBV5-6 TGTGCCAGCAGCTTGGGACCCCCGGGACTCTATCTTTACGAGCAGTACTTC CASSLGPPGLYLYEQYF
- - TRBJ2-7 TRBV4-1 TGCGCCAGCAGCCAAGGGCTTAGGGAGGAACAGTACTTC CASSQGLREEQYF
- TRBD2 TRBJ2-2 TRBV11-2 TGTGCCAGCAGCTTAGAGGGCCTAGCGGCCAACACCGGGGAGCTGTTTTTT CASSLEGLAANTGELFF
- - TRBJ2-2 TRBV25-1 TGTGCCAGCCAACCCACAGGGGGAGGGACCGGGGAGCTGTTTTTT CASQPTGGGTGELFF
- TRBD2 TRBJ2-3 TRBV20-1 TGCAGTGCTGCAACTCGGACTAGCGGGAGGCAGGCGCAGTATTTT CSAATRTSGRQAQYF
once TRBD1 TRBJ2-1 TRBV5-1 TGCGCCAGCAGCTTGGAAAACCGGGACAGGGCTCTCTATGAGCAGTTCTTC CASSLENRDRALYEQFF
few - TRBJ1-2 TRBV9 TGTGCCAGCAGCGTAGCAGAGATTCCACCTATTAACTATGGCTACACCTTC CASSVAEIPPINYGYTF
few - TRBJ2-1 TRBV20-1 TGCAGTGCTAGAGCAGGGTTGGTGGACAATGAGCAGTTCTTC CSARAGLVDNEQFF
few - TRBJ2-7 TRBV5-1 TGCGCCAGCAGCTTGGCCGTCGACGTTTACTACGAGCAGTACTTC CASSLAVDVYYEQYF
- - TRBJ2-3 TRBV11-3 TGTGCCAGCAGCTTAGATTCCGGAGCCACAGATACGCAGTATTTT CASSLDSGATDTQYF
- TRBD1 TRBJ2-1 TRBV12-3/TRBV12-4 TGTGCCAGCACCGAGGGGGCCCTGTCGTACAATGAGCAGTTCTTC CASTEGALSYNEQFF
- - TRBJ2-3 TRBV19 TGTGCCAGTAGTACCTCGGCCAGGAGCACAGATACGCAGTATTTT CASSTSARSTDTQYF
- - TRBJ2-7 TRBV5-1 TGCGCCAGCAGCTTCACTAGATCGGAGGCCTACGAGCAGTACTTC CASSFTRSEAYEQYF
few TRBD2 TRBJ2-7 TRBV10-3 TGTGCCATCAGTGTGGCAGCGGGACCGACCTACGAGCAGTACTTC CAISVAAGPTYEQYF
few - TRBJ2-4 TRBV2 TGTGCCAGCAGTCCCGACGGGAAAAACATTCAGTACTTC CASSPDGKNIQYF
- - TRBJ2-1 TRBV11-2 TGTGCCAGCAGCTCCCTCAGGGGAGAGCTTGAGCAGTTCTTC CASSSLRGELEQFF
few - TRBJ2-1 TRBV27 TGTGCCAGCAGCATTAGGACGCCATACAATGAGCAGTTCTTC CASSIRTPYNEQFF
many - TRBJ2-5 TRBV12-3/TRBV12-4 TGTGCCACCGCGGGGGCCTCCTTCAAGACCCAGTACTTC CATAGASFKTQYF
many - TRBJ2-7 TRBV2 TGTGCCAGCAACGAACCCCCCCTCGAGCAGTACTTC CASNEPPLEQYF